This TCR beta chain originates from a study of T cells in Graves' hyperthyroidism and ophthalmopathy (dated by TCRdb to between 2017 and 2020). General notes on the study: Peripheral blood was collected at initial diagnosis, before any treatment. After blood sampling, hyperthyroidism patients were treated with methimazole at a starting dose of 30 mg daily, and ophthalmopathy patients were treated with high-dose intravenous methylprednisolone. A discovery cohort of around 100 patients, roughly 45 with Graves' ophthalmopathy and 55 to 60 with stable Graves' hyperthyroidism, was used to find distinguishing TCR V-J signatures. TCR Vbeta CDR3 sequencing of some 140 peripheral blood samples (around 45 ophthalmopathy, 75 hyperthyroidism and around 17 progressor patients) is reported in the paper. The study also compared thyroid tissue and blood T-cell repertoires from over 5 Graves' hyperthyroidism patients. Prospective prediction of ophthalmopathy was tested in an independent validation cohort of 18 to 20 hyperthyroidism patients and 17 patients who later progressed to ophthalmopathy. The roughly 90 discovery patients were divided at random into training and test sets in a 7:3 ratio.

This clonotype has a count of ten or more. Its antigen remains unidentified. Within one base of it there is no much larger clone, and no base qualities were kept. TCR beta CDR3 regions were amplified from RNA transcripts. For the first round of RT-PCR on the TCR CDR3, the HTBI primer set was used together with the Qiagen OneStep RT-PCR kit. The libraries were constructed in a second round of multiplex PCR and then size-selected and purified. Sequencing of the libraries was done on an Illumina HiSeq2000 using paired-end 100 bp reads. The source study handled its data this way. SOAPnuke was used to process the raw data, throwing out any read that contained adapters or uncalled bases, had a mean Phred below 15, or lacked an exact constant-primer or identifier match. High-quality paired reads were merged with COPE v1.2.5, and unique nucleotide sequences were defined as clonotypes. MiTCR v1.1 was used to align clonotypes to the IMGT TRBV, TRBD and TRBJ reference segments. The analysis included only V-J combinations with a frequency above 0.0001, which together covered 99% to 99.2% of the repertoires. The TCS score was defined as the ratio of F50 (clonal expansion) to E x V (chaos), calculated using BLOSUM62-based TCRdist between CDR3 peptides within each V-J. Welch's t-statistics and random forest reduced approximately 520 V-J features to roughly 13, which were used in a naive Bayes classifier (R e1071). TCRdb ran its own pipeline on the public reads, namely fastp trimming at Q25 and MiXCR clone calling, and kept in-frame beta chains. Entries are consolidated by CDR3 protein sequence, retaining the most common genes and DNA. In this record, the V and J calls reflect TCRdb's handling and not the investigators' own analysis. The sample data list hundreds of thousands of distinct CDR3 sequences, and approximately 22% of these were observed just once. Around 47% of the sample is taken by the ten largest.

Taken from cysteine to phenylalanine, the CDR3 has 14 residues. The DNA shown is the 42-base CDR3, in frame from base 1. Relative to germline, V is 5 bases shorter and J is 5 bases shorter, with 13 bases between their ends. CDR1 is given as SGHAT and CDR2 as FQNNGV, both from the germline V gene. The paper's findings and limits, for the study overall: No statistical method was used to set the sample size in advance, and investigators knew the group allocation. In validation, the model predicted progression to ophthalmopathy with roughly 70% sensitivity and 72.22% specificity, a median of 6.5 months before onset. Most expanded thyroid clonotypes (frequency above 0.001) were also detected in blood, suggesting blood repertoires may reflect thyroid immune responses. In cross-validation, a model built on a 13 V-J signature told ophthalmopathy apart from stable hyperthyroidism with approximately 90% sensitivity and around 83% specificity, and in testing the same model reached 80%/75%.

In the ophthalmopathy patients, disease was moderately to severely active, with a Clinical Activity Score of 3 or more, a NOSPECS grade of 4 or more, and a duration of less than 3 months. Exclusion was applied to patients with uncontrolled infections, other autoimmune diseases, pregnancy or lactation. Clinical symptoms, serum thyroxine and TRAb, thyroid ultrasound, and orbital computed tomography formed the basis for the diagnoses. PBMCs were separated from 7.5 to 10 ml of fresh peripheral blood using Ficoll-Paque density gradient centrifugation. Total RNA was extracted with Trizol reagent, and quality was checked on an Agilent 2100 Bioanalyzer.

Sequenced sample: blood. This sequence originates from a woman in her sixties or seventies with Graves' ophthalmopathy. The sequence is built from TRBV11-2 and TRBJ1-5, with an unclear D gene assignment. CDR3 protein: CASSPGVRYQPQHF. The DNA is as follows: TGTGCCAGCAGCCCCGGCGTCAGGTATCAGCCCCAGCATTTT.